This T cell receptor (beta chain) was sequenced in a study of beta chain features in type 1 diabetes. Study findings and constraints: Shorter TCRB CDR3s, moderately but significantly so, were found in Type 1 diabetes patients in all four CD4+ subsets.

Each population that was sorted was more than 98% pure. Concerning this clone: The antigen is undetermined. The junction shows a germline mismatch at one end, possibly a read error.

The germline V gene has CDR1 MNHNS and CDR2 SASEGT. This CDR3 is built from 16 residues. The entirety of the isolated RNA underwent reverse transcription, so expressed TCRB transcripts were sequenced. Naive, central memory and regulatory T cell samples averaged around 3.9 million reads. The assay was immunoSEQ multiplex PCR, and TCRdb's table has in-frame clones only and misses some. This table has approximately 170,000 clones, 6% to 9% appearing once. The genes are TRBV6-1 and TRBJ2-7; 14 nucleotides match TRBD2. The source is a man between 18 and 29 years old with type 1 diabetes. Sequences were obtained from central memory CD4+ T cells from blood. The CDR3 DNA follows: TGTGCCATCAGTGAAACCGGGACTAGCGGGAGCTACGAGCAGTACTTC. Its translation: CAISETGTSGSYEQYF.